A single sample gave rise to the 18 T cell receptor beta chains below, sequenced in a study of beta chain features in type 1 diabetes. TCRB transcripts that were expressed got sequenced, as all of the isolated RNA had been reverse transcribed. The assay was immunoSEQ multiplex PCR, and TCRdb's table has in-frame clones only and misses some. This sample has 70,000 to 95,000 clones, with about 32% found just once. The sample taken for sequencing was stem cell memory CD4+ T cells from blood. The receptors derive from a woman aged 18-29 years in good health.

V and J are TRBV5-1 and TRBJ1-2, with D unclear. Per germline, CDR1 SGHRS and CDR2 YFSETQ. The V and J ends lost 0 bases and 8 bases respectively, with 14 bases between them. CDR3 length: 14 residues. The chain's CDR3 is CASSLEYQAGGYTF. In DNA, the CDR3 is TGCGCCAGCAGCTTGGAATACCAGGCAGGCGGCTACACCTTC.

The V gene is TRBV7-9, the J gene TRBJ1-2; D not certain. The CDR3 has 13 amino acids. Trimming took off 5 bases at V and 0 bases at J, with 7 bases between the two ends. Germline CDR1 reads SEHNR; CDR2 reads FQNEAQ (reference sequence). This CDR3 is CASSRGANYGYTF. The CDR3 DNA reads TGTGCCAGCAGCCGCGGGGCTAACTATGGCTACACCTTC.

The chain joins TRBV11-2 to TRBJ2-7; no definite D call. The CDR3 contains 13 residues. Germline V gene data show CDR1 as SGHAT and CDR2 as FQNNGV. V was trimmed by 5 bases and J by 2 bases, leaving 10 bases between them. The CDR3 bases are TGTGCCAGCAGCCACGAATCAGCCTACGAGCAGTACTTC. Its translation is CASSHESAYEQYF.

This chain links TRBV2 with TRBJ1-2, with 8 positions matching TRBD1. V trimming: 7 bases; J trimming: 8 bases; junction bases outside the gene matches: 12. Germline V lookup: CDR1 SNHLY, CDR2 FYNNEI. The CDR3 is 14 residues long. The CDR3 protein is CASTNDGQGGGYTF. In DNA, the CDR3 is TGTGCCAGCACCAACGATGGACAGGGAGGAGGCTACACCTTC.

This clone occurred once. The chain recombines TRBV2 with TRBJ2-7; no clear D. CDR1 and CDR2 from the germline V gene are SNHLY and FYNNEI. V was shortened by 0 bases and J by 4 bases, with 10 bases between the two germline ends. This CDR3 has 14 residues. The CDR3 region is CASSEASQVYEQYF. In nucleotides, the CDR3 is TGTGCCAGCAGTGAAGCGTCGCAGGTATACGAGCAGTACTTC.

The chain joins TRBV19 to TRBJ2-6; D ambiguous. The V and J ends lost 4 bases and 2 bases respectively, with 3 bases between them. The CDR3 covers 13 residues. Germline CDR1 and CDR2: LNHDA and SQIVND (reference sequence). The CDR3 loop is CASSTTGANVLTF. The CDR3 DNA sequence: TGTGCCAGTAGTACAACTGGGGCCAACGTCCTGACTTTC.

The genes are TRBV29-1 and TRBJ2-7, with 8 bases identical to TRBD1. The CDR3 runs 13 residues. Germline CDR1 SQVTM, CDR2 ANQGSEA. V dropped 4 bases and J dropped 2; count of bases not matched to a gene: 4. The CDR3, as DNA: TGCAGCGTTGGACAGGGGAACCCCTACGAGCAGTACTTC. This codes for CSVGQGNPYEQYF.

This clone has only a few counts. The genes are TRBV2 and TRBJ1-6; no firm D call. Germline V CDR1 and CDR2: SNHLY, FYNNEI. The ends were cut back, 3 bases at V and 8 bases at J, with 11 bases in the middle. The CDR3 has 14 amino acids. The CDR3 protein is CASSELSADSPLHF. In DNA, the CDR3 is TGTGCCAGCAGTGAGCTATCGGCGGATTCACCCCTCCACTTT. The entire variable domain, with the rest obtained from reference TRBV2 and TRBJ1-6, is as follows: EPEVTQTPSHQVTQMGQEVILRCVPISNHLYFYWYRQILGQKVEFLVSFYNNEISEKSEIFDDQFSVERPDGSNFTLKIRSTKLEDSAMYFCASSELSADSPLHFGNGTRLTVT.

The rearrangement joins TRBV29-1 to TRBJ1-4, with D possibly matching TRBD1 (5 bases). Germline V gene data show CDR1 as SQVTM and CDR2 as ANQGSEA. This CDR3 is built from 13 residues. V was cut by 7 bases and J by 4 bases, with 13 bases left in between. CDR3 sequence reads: CSAGTSLNEKLFF. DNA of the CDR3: TGCAGCGCCGGGACTTCCCTTAATGAAAAACTGTTTTTT.

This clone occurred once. The CDR3 DNA reads TGTGCCAGCAGCCGAAGCTTGGGCTACGCAGAGACCCAGTACTTC. Encoded protein: CASSRSLGYAETQYF. V gene TRBV2 combines with J gene TRBJ2-5; D unresolved. Trimming pared 6 bases from V and 4 bases from J, leaving 18 bases between. The CDR3 has 15 amino acids. The germline V gene has CDR1 SNHLY and CDR2 FYNNEI.

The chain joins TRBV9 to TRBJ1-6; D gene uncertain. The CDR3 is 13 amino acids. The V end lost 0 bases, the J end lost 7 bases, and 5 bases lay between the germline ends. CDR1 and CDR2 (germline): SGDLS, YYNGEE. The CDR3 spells CASSVGENSPLHF. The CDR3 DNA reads TGTGCCAGCAGCGTAGGGGAGAATTCACCCCTCCACTTT.

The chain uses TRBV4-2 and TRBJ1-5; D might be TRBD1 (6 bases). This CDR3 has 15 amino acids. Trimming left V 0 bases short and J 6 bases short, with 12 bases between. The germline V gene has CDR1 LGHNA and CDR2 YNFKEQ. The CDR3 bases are TGTGCCAGCAGCCAAGAGGGGGCGCAGAGTCAGCCCCAGCATTTT. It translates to CASSQEGAQSQPQHF.

The CDR3 region is CASSETFTGETQYF. The CDR3 nucleotides read TGTGCCAGCAGTGAAACCTTCACCGGGGAGACCCAGTACTTC. V and J are TRBV6-1 and TRBJ2-5, with D unresolved. There are 14 residues in the CDR3. Trimming cost V 2 bases and J 5 bases, with 12 bases left between them. Looked up from germline, CDR1 is MNHNS and CDR2 is SASEGT.

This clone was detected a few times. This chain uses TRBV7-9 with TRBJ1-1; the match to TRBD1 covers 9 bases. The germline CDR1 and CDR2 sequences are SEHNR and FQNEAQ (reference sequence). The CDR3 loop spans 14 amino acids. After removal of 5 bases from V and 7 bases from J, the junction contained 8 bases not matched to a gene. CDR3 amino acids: CASSKDRGLGEAFF. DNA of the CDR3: TGTGCCAGCAGCAAGGACAGGGGACTCGGTGAAGCTTTCTTT.

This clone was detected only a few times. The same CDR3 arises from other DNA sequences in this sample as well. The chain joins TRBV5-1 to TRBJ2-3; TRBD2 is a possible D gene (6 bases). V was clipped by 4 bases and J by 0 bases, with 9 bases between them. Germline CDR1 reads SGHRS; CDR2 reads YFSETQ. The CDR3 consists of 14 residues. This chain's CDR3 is CASSPGTSTDTQYF. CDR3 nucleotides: TGCGCCAGCAGCCCCGGGACTAGCACAGATACGCAGTATTTT.

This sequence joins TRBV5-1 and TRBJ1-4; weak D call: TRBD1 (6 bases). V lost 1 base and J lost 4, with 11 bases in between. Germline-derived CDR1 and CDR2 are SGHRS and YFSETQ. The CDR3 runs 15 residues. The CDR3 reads CASSLKDSNNEKLFF. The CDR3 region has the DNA TGCGCCAGCAGCTTGAAGGACAGTAATAATGAAAAACTGTTTTTT.

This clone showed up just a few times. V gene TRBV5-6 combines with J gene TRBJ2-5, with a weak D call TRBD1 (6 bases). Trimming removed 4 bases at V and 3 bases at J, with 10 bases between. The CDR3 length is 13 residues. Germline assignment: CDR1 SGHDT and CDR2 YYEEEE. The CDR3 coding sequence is TGTGCCAGCAGCCCTGACAGGAAAGAGACCCAGTACTTC. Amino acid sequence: CASSPDRKETQYF.

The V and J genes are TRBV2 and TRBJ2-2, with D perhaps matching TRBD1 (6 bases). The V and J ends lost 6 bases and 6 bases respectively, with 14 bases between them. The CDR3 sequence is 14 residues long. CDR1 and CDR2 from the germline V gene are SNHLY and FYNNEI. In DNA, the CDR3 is TGTGCCAGCAGCGCTGATCAGGGGTCCGGGGAGCTGTTTTTT. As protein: CASSADQGSGELFF. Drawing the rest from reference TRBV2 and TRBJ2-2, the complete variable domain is EPEVTQTPSHQVTQMGQEVILRCVPISNHLYFYWYRQILGQKVEFLVSFYNNEISEKSEIFDDQFSVERPDGSNFTLKIRSTKLEDSAMYFCASSADQGSGELFFGEGSRLTVL.